This T cell receptor beta chain was sequenced for a study of cytomegalovirus exposure and HLA in healthy donors. TCRdb's table, derived via immunoSEQ multiplex PCR, lists solely in-frame clones and lacks some. The sample lists 200,000 to 250,000 clones; approximately 87% were seen once. V was trimmed by 10 bases and J by 13 bases, leaving 20 bases between them. Germline CDR1 and CDR2: MNHNY and SVGAGI (reference sequence). CDR3 length: 13 amino acids. The rearrangement links TRBV6-6 to TRBJ1-6, with D uncertain. This clonotype was obtained from a woman aged 18-29 years in good health and CMV-seronegative. Material: PBMCs. CDR3 DNA: TGTGCCACCGGGCTGAGGGAACACGAGCCCCTCCACTTT. It is translated as CATGLREHEPLHF.